This T cell receptor (beta chain) appears in the sequencing data of a study of lymphopenia after photon versus proton radiotherapy (dated by TCRdb to about 2019). About the investigation overall: In patients with gastrointestinal tumors who developed high-grade lymphopenia, the study compared the immunological effects of photon radiation therapy with those of proton radiation therapy. The cohort included 15 to 20 patients with gastrointestinal tumors who developed lymphopenia after receiving either photon or proton therapy. The study aimed to characterize how the two radiation modalities differ in their impact on the immune system.

Reading the germline V gene gives CDR1 SGHTA and CDR2 FQGTGA. The junction carries 7 bases between V and J, which are trimmed by 3 bases and 2 bases respectively. The CDR3 covers 13 residues, taking in both the cysteine and the phenylalanine. Kept here is only the CDR3 DNA, which spans 39 bases and is read in frame from base 1. Study-wide conclusions, independent of this receptor: The survival association was assessed only in patients who died, and the authors presented better survival with proton therapy as a possibility rather than a demonstrated result. Across the cohort, an inverse correlation was found between a larger post-nadir drop in TCR diversity and overall survival time among patients who died. After the lymphocyte count nadir, oligoclonal expansion, especially of CD8+ Temra cells, was observed in photon-treated repertoires, and the drop in diversity was driven by this expansion. Relative stability during treatment was observed in proton-treated patients, whereas loss of naive T cells and TCR diversity and gain of effector/memory populations were observed in photon-treated patients.

Comments on this clone: Its antigen has not been determined. Qualities for individual bases were not recorded, and no much larger clone is one base off.

The library was generated by the immunoSEQ multiplex PCR assay. T cell repertoires were profiled by deep sequencing of rearranged TCR beta loci, alongside multiparametric flow cytometry. The clones in this table, taken by TCRdb from immuneACCESS, are in-frame only. Not every clone is retained; where verified, under half of the shortfall comes from an unresolved V gene, and the cause of the rest is unknown. The sample has some 40,000 clones on record, more than 85% of them singletons. Together, the top ten hold 15% of the sample. The receptor comes from a man in his 60s with cholangiocarcinoma. The material sequenced was peripheral blood, taken from a patient treated with photon-based radiotherapy. This chain joins TRBV7-3 to TRBJ2-5, with the D gene not clear enough to name. The encoded CDR3 is CASSLEQQETQYF. The nucleotides read TGTGCCAGCAGCTTGGAACAGCAAGAGACCCAGTACTTC.